This section outlines one T cell receptor beta chain sequence together with its context. Its antigen remains unidentified. No clone much larger than this one lies a single base away; base qualities are absent. At the time of sample collection the patients were not on therapy, although prior treatments varied from chemotherapy, radiotherapy, surgery and immunotherapy to no treatment. After thawing, cells were enriched for T lymphocytes using a negative-selection kit, with EpCAM beads added for tumor-infiltrating lymphocytes. Memory CD8 T cells were sorted using a CD8+CD4-CD45RA- gate, without regard to whether the cells expressed CCR7. Peripheral blood mononuclear cells were isolated by Ficoll-Paque PLUS gradient and cryopreserved before analysis. Populations were sorted on a FACSAria II to 98% to 99% purity, and the cell pellets were frozen for TCR sequencing without being cultured. This sample stems from a study of CD39 and CD103 CD8 tumor-infiltrating T cells (dated by TCRdb to between 2018 and 2020). General notes on the study: The repertoire comparisons shown came from four patients: one with an HPV-positive HNSCC, one with an HPV-negative HNSCC, one with ovarian cancer and one with melanoma. Deep sequencing of TCRbeta CDR3 was used to compare the repertoires of CD8 TIL subsets, defined by CD103 and CD39, against those of peripheral memory CD8 T cells. The full study reports these points: DP TIL clonotypes were rarely found in blood or uninvolved lymph node, whereas DN TIL clonotypes largely overlapped peripheral memory CD8 repertoires. Compared with DN and SP CD8 TILs and with blood memory CD8 T cells, DP CD8 TILs appeared more oligoclonal, with the top 30 clonotypes covering about 55-90%.

Sequences MGHRA (CDR1) and YSYEKL (CDR2) are obtained from the germline V gene. Including the terminal cysteine and phenylalanine, the CDR3 comprises 15 residues. Only the CDR3 part of the read is kept: 45 bases, read in frame from the first base. The junction shows trimming of 3 bases on V and 5 bases on J, plus 16 bases between the germline ends. Genomic DNA was extracted with the DNeasy Blood and Tissue Kit from roughly 10,000 to 100,000 sorted cells per subset. TCRbeta V-J or V-D-J regions were sequenced and mapped by the immunoSEQ service, with coverage above 10x per sample. The paper's data handling went like this. Only productive rearrangements exported from the immunoSEQ Analyzer platform were analyzed, with clonality assessed on the 500 most abundant clones. The Morisita-Horn similarity index and the Jaccard index were used to quantify repertoire overlap between populations. Morisita-Horn similarity between CD8 T-cell subset TCR repertoires was measured in about 6 cancer patients. This is the immuneACCESS table as TCRdb keeps it, with only in-frame sequences that have V and J called. A part of the clones is gone; compared with another copy, unresolved V genes explain less than half, and the rest is unexplained. The D gene and trimming were derived from the DNA, and the V and J assignments and clone size from that table. For this sample the table gives approximately 17,000 clones, of which around 90% were detected only once. The ten largest clones represent more than 4% of the sample.

The sample consisted of CD8+ T cells sorted from blood. The intended sense of this specimen's cell subset or site label: total memory CD8 T cells (CD45RA-CCR7+/-) from blood or uninvolved lymph node. Recombination connected TRBV4-1 to TRBJ2-5; the D gene is perhaps TRBD2, on 5 matching bases. This receptor was taken from a human donor with head and neck squamous cell carcinoma. The bases are TGCGCCAGCAGCCACGTGTCCCCGGGATGGGAGACCCAGTACTTC. The translation is CASSHVSPGWETQYF.